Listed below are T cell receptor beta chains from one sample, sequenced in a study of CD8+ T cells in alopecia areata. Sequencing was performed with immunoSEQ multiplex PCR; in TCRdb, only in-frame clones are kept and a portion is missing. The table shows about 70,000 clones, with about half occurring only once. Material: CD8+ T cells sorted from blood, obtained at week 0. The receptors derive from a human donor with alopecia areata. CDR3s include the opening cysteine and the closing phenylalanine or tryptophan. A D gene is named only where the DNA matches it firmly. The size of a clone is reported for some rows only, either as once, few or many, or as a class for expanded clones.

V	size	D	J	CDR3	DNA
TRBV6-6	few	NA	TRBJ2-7	CASSYRATSYEQYF	TGTGCCAGCAGTTATCGTGCAACTTCCTACGAGCAGTACTTC
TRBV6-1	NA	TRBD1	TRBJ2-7	CASSEVGTGAYEQYF	TGTGCCAGCAGTGAAGTCGGGACAGGAGCCTACGAGCAGTACTTC
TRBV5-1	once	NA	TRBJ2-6	CASSLGPSGANVLTF	TGCGCCAGCAGCTTGGGTCCCTCTGGGGCCAACGTCCTGACTTTC
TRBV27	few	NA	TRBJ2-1	CASSWAGDNEQFF	TGTGCCAGCAGTTGGGCCGGGGACAATGAGCAGTTCTTC
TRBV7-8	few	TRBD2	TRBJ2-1	CASSRGLAGEDEQFF	TGTGCCAGCAGCCGGGGACTAGCGGGAGAGGATGAGCAGTTCTTC
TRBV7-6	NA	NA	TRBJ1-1	CASSLGKDWNTEAFF	TGTGCCAGCAGCTTAGGGAAGGACTGGAACACTGAAGCTTTCTTT
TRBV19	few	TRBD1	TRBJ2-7	CASSLTGNYEQYF	TGTGCCAGTAGTTTGACAGGGAACTACGAGCAGTACTTC
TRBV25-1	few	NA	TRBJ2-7	CASSLNTLGAYEQYF	TGTGCCAGCAGCCTGAACACACTTGGGGCCTACGAGCAGTACTTC
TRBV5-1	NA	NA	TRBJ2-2	CASSLAPANRNTGELFF	TGCGCCAGCAGCTTGGCTCCGGCAAATCGGAACACCGGGGAGCTGTTTTTT
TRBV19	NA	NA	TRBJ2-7	CASRTGESQYF	TGTGCCAGTAGGACAGGCGAGTCCCAGTACTTC
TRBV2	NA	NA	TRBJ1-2	CASLVGPPALYGYTF	TGTGCCAGCTTGGTCGGGCCCCCCGCTCTTTATGGCTACACCTTC
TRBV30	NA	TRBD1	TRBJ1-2	CAWSVKDRGLYYGYTF	TGTGCCTGGAGTGTTAAGGACAGGGGGCTCTACTATGGCTACACCTTC
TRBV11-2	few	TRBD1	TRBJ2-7	CASSLEGQDEQYF	TGTGCCAGCAGCTTAGAGGGACAGGACGAGCAGTACTTC
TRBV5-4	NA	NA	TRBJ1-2	CASSSPLGDGYTF	TGTGCCAGCAGCTCACCCTTGGGGGATGGCTACACCTTC
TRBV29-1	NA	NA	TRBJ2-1	CSGLGTPNNEQFF	TGCAGCGGCCTGGGGACGCCCAACAACGAGCAGTTCTTC
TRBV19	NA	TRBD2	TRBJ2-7	CASSPSGKSYEQYF	TGTGCCAGTAGTCCTAGCGGGAAGTCCTACGAGCAGTACTTC
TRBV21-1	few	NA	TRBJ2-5	CASSNGTQYF	TGTGCCAGCAGCAATGGGACCCAGTACTTC
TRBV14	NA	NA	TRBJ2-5	CASSQDRGGETQYF	TGTGCCAGCAGCCAAGACAGGGGAGGGGAGACCCAGTACTTC
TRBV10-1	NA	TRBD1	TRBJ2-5	CASSEGTARETQYF	TGCGCCAGCAGTGAGGGGACAGCGAGAGAGACCCAGTACTTC
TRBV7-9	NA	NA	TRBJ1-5	CASSLVDQPQHF	TGTGCCAGCAGTCTCGTAGATCAGCCCCAGCATTTT
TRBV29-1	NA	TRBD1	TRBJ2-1	CSAHDWTGVVNEQFF	TGCAGCGCCCACGATTGGACAGGGGTCGTCAATGAGCAGTTCTTC
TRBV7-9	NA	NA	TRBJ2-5	CASSSYTPRKYQETQYF	TGTGCCAGCAGCTCATACACCCCTAGGAAGTACCAAGAGACCCAGTACTTC
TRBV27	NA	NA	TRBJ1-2	CASSPIANYGYTF	TGTGCCAGCAGTCCGATAGCTAACTATGGCTACACCTTC
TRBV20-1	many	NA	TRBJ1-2	CSVRTYGYTF	TGCAGTGTACGGACCTATGGCTACACCTTC
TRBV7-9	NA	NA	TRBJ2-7	CASSLGSQMYEQYF	TGTGCCAGCAGCTTGGGGTCCCAAATGTACGAGCAGTACTTC
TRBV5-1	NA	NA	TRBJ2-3	CASSFEGAYYF	TGCGCCAGCAGCTTTGAAGGGGCCTATTATTTT
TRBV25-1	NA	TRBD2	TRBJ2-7	CASSTLAGVSEQYF	TGTGCCAGCAGTACCTTAGCGGGAGTATCCGAGCAGTACTTC
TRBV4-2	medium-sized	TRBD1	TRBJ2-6	CASSPSGTESSGANVLTF	TGTGCCAGCAGCCCATCCGGGACAGAGTCCTCTGGGGCCAACGTCCTGACTTTC
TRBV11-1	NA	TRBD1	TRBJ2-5	CASSHRGEETQYF	TGTGCCAGCAGTCACAGGGGTGAAGAGACCCAGTACTTC
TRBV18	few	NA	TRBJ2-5	CASSPPEAQETQYF	TGTGCCAGCTCACCCCCGGAGGCACAAGAGACCCAGTACTTC
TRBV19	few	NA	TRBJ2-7	CASSTGSGSYEQYF	TGTGCCAGTAGTACCGGATCCGGATCCTACGAGCAGTACTTC
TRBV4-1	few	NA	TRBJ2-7	CASSPASGYEQYF	TGCGCCAGCAGCCCGGCATCGGGGTACGAGCAGTACTTC
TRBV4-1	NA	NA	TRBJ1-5	CASSRWAGDQPQHF	TGCGCCAGCAGCCGGTGGGCAGGGGACCAGCCCCAGCATTTT
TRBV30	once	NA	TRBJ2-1	CAWSVLGLFF	TGTGCCTGGAGTGTTCTAGGGCTGTTCTTC
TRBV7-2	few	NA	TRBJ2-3	CASSHLRGPDTQYF	TGTGCCAGCAGCCACCTCCGGGGCCCAGATACGCAGTATTTT
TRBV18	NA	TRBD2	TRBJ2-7	CASSQAGDPYEQYF	TGTGCCAGCTCCCAAGCGGGAGACCCCTACGAGCAGTACTTC
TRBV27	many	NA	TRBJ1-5	CASSWGTGQPQHF	TGTGCCAGCAGCTGGGGTACGGGTCAGCCCCAGCATTTT
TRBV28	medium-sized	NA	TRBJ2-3	CASSFLSGTDTQYF	TGTGCCAGCAGTTTTCTGAGCGGGACAGATACGCAGTATTTT
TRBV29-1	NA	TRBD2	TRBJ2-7	CSVLGLAGVSYEQYF	TGCAGCGTTCTTGGACTAGCGGGAGTCTCCTACGAGCAGTACTTC
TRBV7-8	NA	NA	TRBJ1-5	CASSADYSNQPQHF	TGTGCCAGCAGCGCTGACTATAGCAATCAGCCCCAGCATTTT
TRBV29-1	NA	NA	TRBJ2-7	CSVSGGAIYEQYF	TGCAGCGTCTCAGGAGGGGCCATCTACGAGCAGTACTTC
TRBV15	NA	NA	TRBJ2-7	CATSSPTGETGYEQYF	TGTGCCACCAGCAGTCCGACTGGAGAAACGGGCTACGAGCAGTACTTC
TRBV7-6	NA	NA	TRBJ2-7	CASSLVGRGHLREQYF	TGTGCCAGCAGCTTAGTCGGCAGGGGACACCTACGAGAGCAGTACTTC
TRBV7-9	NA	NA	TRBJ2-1	CASRITGSYNEQFF	TGTGCCAGCCGGATTACGGGATCCTACAATGAGCAGTTCTTC
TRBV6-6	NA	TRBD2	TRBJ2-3	CASSQAGWGDTQYF	TGTGCCAGCAGTCAAGCGGGATGGGGAGATACGCAGTATTTT
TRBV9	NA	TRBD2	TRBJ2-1	CASSAGLAGEYYLDNEQFF	TGTGCCAGCAGCGCGGGACTAGCGGGAGAATACTACTTAGACAATGAGCAGTTCTTC
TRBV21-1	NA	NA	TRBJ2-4	CASSKERDRGREAKNIQYF	TGTGCCAGCAGCAAGGAGCGGGACAGGGGGCGCGAGGCCAAAAACATTCAGTACTTC